The 14 T cell receptor beta chains below all came from one sample that was sequenced in a study of blood T cell repertoires in COVID-19. TCRdb's table, derived via immunoSEQ multiplex PCR, lists solely in-frame clones and lacks some. The profile shows some 180,000 clones, around 82% of them singletons. The sample consisted of PBMCs or T cells enriched from blood (not recorded which). The receptors derive from a woman aged 55-70 years with acute COVID-19.

The rearrangement joins TRBV6-2 or TRBV6-3 to TRBJ2-2; 13 bases are a match to TRBD2. The CDR3 extends over 19 amino acids. V lost 0 bases, J lost 2 bases, and 6 bases stayed unmatched. The germline V gene encodes CDR1 MNHEY and CDR2 SVGEGT. The CDR3 spells CASSYSPLAGGLNTGELFF. The DNA of the CDR3 is TGTGCCAGCAGTTACTCCCCACTAGCGGGGGGGCTTAACACCGGGGAGCTGTTTTTT.

The V gene is TRBV21-1, the J gene TRBJ1-2. TRBV21-1 is flagged as a pseudogene. This CDR3 is 14 amino acids long. CDR3 loop: CASTNPGGPRGYTF. CDR3 sequence (DNA): TGTGCCAGCACCAACCCGGGGGGGCCACGTGGCTACACCTTC.

In its sample, this clone was seen a few times. This sequence joins TRBV19 and TRBJ1-1, with 12 bases lining up with TRBD1. CDR3 length: 17 amino acids. Germline-derived CDR1 and CDR2 are LNHDA and SQIVND (reference sequence). The V and J ends lost 8 bases and 10 bases, in that order; junction bases with no gene match: 20. The CDR3 reads CASLNRDRGRAPEVAFF. For the CDR3, the DNA is TGTGCCAGTCTCAACCGGGACAGGGGGCGCGCTCCCGAAGTAGCTTTCTTT.

This clone was recorded once. The chain links TRBV28 to TRBJ1-4; D uncertain. Trimming took off 5 bases at V and 8 bases at J, with 12 bases between the two ends. Looked up from germline, CDR1 is MDHEN and CDR2 is SYDVKM. CDR3 length equals 13 residues. CDR3 residues: CASSSGPAEKLFF. The CDR3 DNA reads TGTGCCAGCAGTAGTGGGCCGGCAGAAAAACTGTTTTTT.

V gene TRBV19 combines with J gene TRBJ2-3; TRBD1 matches at 10 bases. V was clipped by 9 bases and J by 2 bases; unmatched bases: 5. Looked up from germline, CDR1 is LNHDA and CDR2 is SQIVND (reference sequence). The CDR3 is made up of 14 amino acids. CDR3 nucleotide sequence: TGTGCCAGCAGGGACAGGGGAAACACAGATACGCAGTATTTT. Translating gives CASRDRGNTDTQYF.

The chain has TRBV3-1 (or the pseudogene TRBV3-2) and TRBJ2-7, with 9 nucleotides matching TRBD1. The germline V gene has CDR1 LGHDT and CDR2 YNNKEL (reference sequence). V shed 7 bases and J 3 bases; nucleotides not matched to a gene: 4. This CDR3 contains 13 residues. CDR3: CASTRGQGYEQYF. For the CDR3, the DNA is TGTGCCAGCACGAGGGGACAGGGCTACGAGCAGTACTTC.

The chain couples TRBV2 to TRBJ2-7, with D perhaps TRBD2 (6 bases). Per germline, CDR1 SNHLY and CDR2 FYNNEI. Trimming removed 10 bases at V and 2 bases at J, with 24 bases between. The CDR3 is made up of 16 amino acids. The DNA of the CDR3 is TGTGCCACCGCTCCCTCTAGCGCTTACGAGACCTACGAGCAGTACTTC. Translating it yields CATAPSSAYETYEQYF.

The chain recombines TRBV18 with TRBJ1-5; tentatively, D is TRBD1 (6 bases). Trimming took 4 bases from V and 7 from J, leaving 14 bases between them. Per the germline V gene, CDR1 is KGHSH and CDR2 is LQKENI. The length of the CDR3 is 14 residues. CDR3 region: CASSLKTGDQPQHF. The CDR3 DNA reads as TGTGCCAGCTCACTAAAGACAGGTGACCAGCCCCAGCATTTT.

There are a few counts of this clone. V gene TRBV5-5 combines with J gene TRBJ1-2, with D tentatively TRBD1 (6 bases). V was shortened by 4 bases and J by 4 bases, with 20 bases between the two germline ends. This CDR3 is built from 16 residues. CDR1 is SGHKS, CDR2 YYEKEE, per germline (reference sequence). The CDR3 loop is CASSPSPRGGVYGYTF. In DNA, the CDR3 is TGTGCCAGCAGCCCCTCTCCGAGGGGGGGAGTCTATGGCTACACCTTC.

The DNA of the CDR3 is TGTGCCAGCAGTTACTCGGGGGGGGACACCGGGGAGCTGTTTTTT. Its protein is CASSYSGGDTGELFF. This chain uses TRBV6-5 with TRBJ2-2; 7 nucleotides align to TRBD2. CDR1 MNHEY and CDR2 SVGAGI come from the germline V gene. Losses at the gene ends were 0 bases for V and 3 bases for J; bases not matched to a gene: 1. The length of the CDR3 is 15 residues.

The chain carries TRBV24-1 and TRBJ2-3; 7 bases are a match to TRBD2. The CDR3 covers 12 residues. V lost 9 bases and J lost 7; bases outside the gene matches: 6. The germline gives CDR1 KGHDR, CDR2 SFDVKD. This chain's CDR3 is CATAGTTNTQYF. In DNA form, the CDR3 reads TGTGCCACCGCCGGGACTACCAATACGCAGTATTTT.

This rearrangement joins TRBV12-5 to TRBJ2-1; 9 nucleotides match TRBD1. The CDR3 has 15 amino acids. V was clipped by 0 bases and J by 12 bases; unmatched bases: 9. The germline gives CDR1 LGHNT, CDR2 FRNRAP. The CDR3 spells CASGLVLGQGHGQFF. CDR3 sequence (DNA): TGTGCTAGTGGTTTGGTTCTGGGACAGGGACATGGGCAGTTCTTC.

This chain joins TRBV16 and TRBJ1-2; no reliable D call. The V end lost 0 bases, the J end lost 8 bases, and 13 bases lay between the germline ends. From germline, CDR1 is KGHSY and CDR2 FQNENV. The CDR3 loop spans 14 amino acids. The CDR3 region is CASSQSSGLMGYTF. CDR3 in DNA: TGTGCCAGCAGCCAATCAAGCGGGTTGATGGGCTACACCTTC. Full variable domain (rest looked up from reference TRBV16 and TRBJ1-2): GEEVAQTPKHLVRGEGQKAKLYCAPIKGHSYVFWYQQVLKNEFKFLISFQNENVFDETGMPKERFSAKCLPNSPCSLEIQATKLEDSAVYFCASSQSSGLMGYTFGSGTRLTVV.

The chain links TRBV14 to TRBJ1-5; 7 bases fit TRBD1. Germline trimming cut 5 bases from V and 3 bases from J; bases unmatched to any gene: 7. Germline V gene data show CDR1 as SGHDN and CDR2 as FVKESK. CDR3 length equals 15 residues. The chain's CDR3 is CASSESGQHNQPQHF. In DNA, the CDR3 is TGTGCCAGCAGCGAATCGGGACAGCACAATCAGCCCCAGCATTTT. The variable domain in full, with the rest retrieved from reference TRBV14 and TRBJ1-5, is EAGVTQFPSHSVIEKGQTVTLRCDPISGHDNLYWYRRVMGKEIKFLLHFVKESKQDESGMPNNRFLAERTGGTYSTLKVQPAELEDSGVYFCASSESGQHNQPQHFGDGTRLSIL.